This T cell receptor beta chain appears in the sequencing data of a study of T cells in Graves' hyperthyroidism and ophthalmopathy. General study findings and limits: Most thyroid clonotypes that were expanded above 0.001 also turned up in blood.

This clonotype showed up many times. Its antigen remains unknown. Using RNA transcripts as the source, TCR beta CDR3 regions were amplified. Using the HTBI primer set, a first-round RT-PCR was run on the TCR CDR3. In TCRdb, the multiplex PCR reads were re-called with MiXCR into one record per CDR3 protein. The table has roughly 500,000 distinct CDR3 sequences, roughly 45% seen once; the top ten hold 35% to 50%. Germline V lookup: CDR1 SGHTA, CDR2 FQGNSA. CDR3 size: 15 residues. V was cut by 5 bases and J by 3 bases, with 16 bases left in between. This receptor was identified in an adult woman with Graves' disease, either hyperthyroidism or ophthalmopathy (not recorded which). The sequenced sample consisted of peripheral blood or thyroid tissue (not recorded which). The V call is TRBV7-2, the J call TRBJ1-1; the D is unclear. The CDR3, as DNA: TGTGCCAGCAGCCCTCAGAACATCGGCTACACTGAAGCTTTCTTT. Translated: CASSPQNIGYTEAFF.